Following are 24 T cell receptor beta chains from one sample sequenced in a study of human T cells and chemical hapten exposure. TCRdb fed the RACE reads into MiXCR, producing one record per CDR3 protein. Among 210,000 or so distinct CDR3 sequences listed, around 25% were seen once. Time point: patch test 3, about 24 weeks after DPC sensitization. Treatment of the sample: therapeutic diphenylcyclopropenone sensitization with weekly scalp DPC. Source: whole blood, taken in connection with sensitization to the hapten diphenylcyclopropenone (DPC). The receptors shown here come from a middle-aged woman with alopecia areata. Some clones in this sample may be carry-over from other donors' samples.

This clonotype was counted a few times. The chain carries TRBV10-3 and TRBJ1-1, with no clear D. Deletions cut 4 bases from V and 4 bases from J, with 7 bases between. Germline V gene data show CDR1 as ENHRY and CDR2 as SYGVKD. CDR3 size: 12 residues. The CDR3: CAISGTRTEAFF. The CDR3, as DNA: TGTGCCATCAGTGGCACACGCACTGAAGCTTTCTTT.

The genes are TRBV7-8 and TRBJ1-5; unclear D gene. The CDR3 has 18 residues. The V end was cut by 0 bases, the J end by 1 base, with 16 bases between. CDR1 is SGHVS and CDR2 is FQNEAQ in the germline V gene. In DNA form, the CDR3 reads TGTGCCAGCAGCTTAGCTCCGAGCGGGCCGGGGAGCAATCAGCCCCAGCATTTT. It codes for CASSLAPSGPGSNQPQHF.

V is TRBV20-1 and J is TRBJ1-6; D is uncertain. CDR1 DFQATT and CDR2 SNEGSKA come from the germline V gene (reference sequence). Trimming took 3 bases from V and 13 from J, leaving 10 bases between them. The CDR3 is 11 amino acids. The CDR3 bases are TGCAGTGCTAGGGGCCTTTCGCCCCTCCACTTT. The encoded protein is CSARGLSPLHF.

The V call is TRBV7-9, the J call TRBJ1-1; D is perhaps TRBD1 (6 bases). Deletions cut 5 bases from V and 6 bases from J, with 10 bases between. The length of the CDR3 is 12 residues. The V gene's germline CDR1 is SEHNR and CDR2 FQNEAQ (reference sequence). CDR3 DNA sequence: TGTGCCAGCAGCCACGAGGGGGCTGAAGCTTTCTTT. Amino acid sequence: CASSHEGAEAFF.

This clonotype was seen at least ten times. The chain recombines TRBV20-1 with TRBJ2-1, with unresolved D. This CDR3 has 10 amino acids. V lost 3 bases, J lost 14 bases, and 11 bases lay in between. Germline values: CDR1 DFQATT, CDR2 SNEGSKA (reference sequence). CDR3 bases: TGCAGTGCTAGGTCAAGACGGGAGTTCTTC. As protein: CSARSRREFF.

This clonotype was seen a handful of times. This rearrangement joins TRBV5-1 to TRBJ2-3, with 14 bases identical to TRBD2. The V gene's germline CDR1 is SGHRS and CDR2 YFSETQ. V was pared by 4 bases and J by 4 bases, with 2 bases of the junction left unmatched. The length of the CDR3 is 15 residues. This CDR3 is CASSGLAGGADTQYF. The DNA for the CDR3 is TGCGCCAGCAGCGGACTAGCGGGAGGCGCAGATACGCAGTATTTT.

The chain uses TRBV10-3 and TRBJ1-5; the D gene is possibly TRBD1 (5 bases). The CDR3 loop spans 19 amino acids. The V gene's germline CDR1 is ENHRY and CDR2 SYGVKD. Trimming shortened V by 0 bases and J by 3 bases, and 21 bases separated the two germline ends. CDR3 protein: CAISESRPRAERYNQPQHF. CDR3 in DNA: TGTGCCATCAGTGAGTCGAGGCCCAGGGCAGAGAGATACAATCAGCCCCAGCATTTT.

Notes on this clonotype: The junction shows a germline mismatch at one end, possibly a read error. The CDR3 coding sequence is TGTGCCAGCAGCGACCGGGACAGGGGTGAAAGACTGTTTTTT. Translating it yields CASSDRDRGERLFF. The rearrangement joins TRBV9 to TRBJ1-4, with TRBD1 matching 10 bases. In germline, CDR1 is SGDLS, CDR2 YYNGEE. The CDR3 sequence is 14 residues long.

This sequence joins TRBV7-2 and TRBJ2-5; no reliable D call. From germline, CDR1 is SGHTA and CDR2 FQGNSA. V was cut by 5 bases and J by 2 bases, with 9 bases left in between. The CDR3 extends over 13 amino acids. The CDR3 protein is CASSAGPQETQYF. The CDR3 DNA sequence: TGTGCCAGCAGCGCCGGTCCACAAGAGACCCAGTACTTC. Full variable domain (rest looked up from reference TRBV7-2 and TRBJ2-5): GAGVSQSPSNKVTEKGKDVELRCDPISGHTALYWYRQSLGQGLEFLIYFQGNSAPDKSGLPSDRFSAERTGGSVSTLTIQRTQQEDSAVYLCASSAGPQETQYFGPGTRLLVL.

This chain links TRBV6-2 or TRBV6-3 with TRBJ2-2, with a tentative D call TRBD1 (6 bases). This CDR3 contains 14 residues. With 8 bases removed from V and 0 bases from J, the gap between germline ends came to 10 bases. Germline-derived CDR1 and CDR2 are MNHEY and SVGEGT. CDR3 in amino acids: CASGGPTNTGELFF. The CDR3 DNA follows: TGTGCCAGCGGGGGCCCTACGAACACCGGGGAGCTGTTTTTT.

This chain links TRBV28 with TRBJ1-4, with D possibly being TRBD1 (5 bases). The CDR3 contains 15 residues. Germline V gene lookup returns CDR1 MDHEN and CDR2 SYDVKM. V lost 3 bases and J 7 bases, leaving 15 bases between the germline ends. The CDR3 coding sequence is TGTGCCAGCAGTTTGGGAGGGACCTCCGGTGAAAAACTGTTTTTT. Amino acids: CASSLGGTSGEKLFF.

This clonotype was counted a few times. The chain carries TRBV29-1 and TRBJ2-7, with D tentatively TRBD2 (7 bases). Deletions cut 4 bases from V and 2 bases from J, with 12 bases between. Germline CDR1 reads SQVTM; CDR2 reads ANQGSEA. This CDR3 contains 13 residues. CDR3 residues: CSVVRGATYEQYF. The CDR3 DNA reads as TGCAGCGTTGTTCGGGGGGCAACCTACGAGCAGTACTTC.

This chain joins TRBV27 and TRBJ1-5, with D tentatively TRBD1 (5 bases). CDR1 MNHEY and CDR2 SMNVEV come from the germline V gene (reference sequence). The V gene lost 5 bases and the J gene lost 3 bases, with 11 bases spanning the gap. The CDR3 totals 14 residues. The CDR3 DNA sequence: TGTGCCAGCAGTAATCGGGGCGACAATCAGCCCCAGCATTTT. Residues: CASSNRGDNQPQHF.

There are a few counts of this clonotype. The gene calls are TRBV6-5 and TRBJ1-6; D not resolved. The CDR3 loop spans 13 amino acids. The germline CDR1 and CDR2 sequences are MNHEY and SVGAGI. V gave up 6 bases and J gave up 6 bases, with 9 bases separating them. CDR3 protein: CASSLDLNSPLHF. DNA for the CDR3: TGTGCCAGCAGCCTCGACCTTAATTCACCCCTCCACTTT.

This clonotype was counted a few times. The chain employs TRBV27 and TRBJ2-5; possible D gene TRBD1, 6 bases. V was shortened by 6 bases and J by 2 bases, with 10 bases between the two germline ends. This CDR3 is built from 13 residues. Germline CDR1 MNHEY, CDR2 SMNVEV (reference sequence). The CDR3 protein is CASRGHNQETQYF. The CDR3 coding sequence is TGTGCCAGCAGGGGACACAATCAAGAGACCCAGTACTTC.

The chain carries TRBV14 and TRBJ1-2; D gene ambiguous. The CDR3 loop spans 12 amino acids. CDR1 and CDR2 (germline): SGHDN, FVKESK. V shed 4 bases and J shed 0 bases, with 3 bases lying between them. In DNA form, the CDR3 reads TGTGCCAGCAGCCCCACTAACTATGGCTACACCTTC. It codes for CASSPTNYGYTF. The whole variable domain, remainder taken from reference TRBV14 and TRBJ1-2, is EAGVTQFPSHSVIEKGQTVTLRCDPISGHDNLYWYRRVMGKEIKFLLHFVKESKQDESGMPNNRFLAERTGGTYSTLKVQPAELEDSGVYFCASSPTNYGYTFGSGTRLTVV.

The chain joins TRBV20-1 to TRBJ2-1; TRBD2 aligns across 10 bases. The CDR3 covers 16 residues. The V gene end was trimmed by 1 base and the J gene end by 1 base; junction bases not matched to a gene: 4. Germline loops: CDR1 DFQATT, CDR2 SNEGSKA (reference sequence). CDR3 protein: CSARALAGTSYNEQFF. In DNA form, the CDR3 reads TGCAGTGCTAGAGCACTAGCGGGGACTTCCTACAATGAGCAGTTCTTC.

This clonotype was observed once. The rearrangement joins TRBV7-3 to TRBJ2-3; D uncertain. The CDR3 length is 13 residues. Germline CDR1 is SGHTA and CDR2 is FQGTGA. Between the trimmed V and J ends, which lost 4 bases and 4 bases, there was a span of 9 bases. The CDR3 here is CASSSPGADTQYF. The DNA for the CDR3 is TGTGCCAGCAGCTCCCCGGGCGCAGATACGCAGTATTTT.

The rearrangement joins TRBV12-3 or TRBV12-4 to TRBJ1-5; 8 bases line up with TRBD1. This CDR3 region has 16 residues. Trimming took 3 bases from V and 6 from J; bases not matched to a gene: 10. CDR3 sequence: CASSFGQGARLQPQHF. Written as DNA, the CDR3 is TGTGCCAGCAGTTTCGGGCAGGGGGCAAGGCTTCAGCCCCAGCATTTT.

This clonotype was counted at least ten times. This sequence joins TRBV4-2 and TRBJ2-7; 7 bases fit TRBD2. Losses at the gene ends were 2 bases for V and 2 bases for J; bases not matched to a gene: 0. The CDR3 totals 13 residues. Germline CDR1 and CDR2: LGHNA and YNFKEQ. CDR3 nucleotides: TGTGCCAGCAGCCAACTAGCGGCCTACGAGCAGTACTTC. Its protein product is CASSQLAAYEQYF.

This clonotype was seen a few times. For the CDR3, the DNA is TGCAGTGCTAGAGATAGGGCTCAGAATCAGCCCCAGCATTTT. Protein sequence: CSARDRAQNQPQHF. This chain links TRBV20-1 with TRBJ1-5, with D uncertain. V was cut by 0 bases and J by 4 bases, with 10 bases left in between. This CDR3 is 14 amino acids long. CDR1 and CDR2 from the germline V gene are DFQATT and SNEGSKA (reference sequence).

There are a few counts of this clonotype. This chain joins TRBV12-3 or TRBV12-4 and TRBJ2-1; TRBD1 might be the D (5 bases). Deletions cut 5 bases from V and 7 bases from J, with 9 bases between. This CDR3 spans 12 amino acids. DNA for the CDR3: TGTGCCAGCAGTACAAGGGGTAATGAGCAGTTCTTC. Amino acid sequence: CASSTRGNEQFF.

CDR3 region: CASSLYSGDGRGIRNEQFF. DNA of the CDR3: TGTGCCAGCAGTTTATATTCCGGGGACGGGAGAGGGATCAGGAATGAGCAGTTCTTC. The rearrangement joins TRBV28 to TRBJ2-1, with D possibly being TRBD2 (6 bases). Germline V lookup: CDR1 MDHEN, CDR2 SYDVKM. The CDR3 covers 19 residues. Trimming left V 1 base short and J 7 bases short, with 26 bases between.

This chain connects TRBV5-1 to TRBJ2-3; 10 bases fit TRBD2. Unmatched junction bases numbered 9, after V lost 4 bases and J lost 1 base. Germline CDR1 SGHRS, CDR2 YFSETQ. This CDR3 spans 17 amino acids. The CDR3 bases are TGCGCCAGCAGCCCCTTAAGGACTAGCGGAGGCACAGATACGCAGTATTTT. Amino acids: CASSPLRTSGGTDTQYF.